This T cell receptor (beta chain) was sequenced during a study of neurological immune-mediated disorders. TCRdb redid the calling of the 5' RACE reads with MiXCR, one entry per CDR3 protein. The sample lists almost 30,000 distinct CDR3 sequences, 9.5% to 13% seen once, with 5.8% in the top ten. This clonotype was recorded at least ten times. CDR3 length equals 14 residues. The germline CDR1 and CDR2 sequences are SGHRS and YFSETQ. V lost 4 bases to trimming and J lost 4 bases; unmatched junction nucleotides: 3. The specimen was PBMCs. The chain employs TRBV5-1 and TRBJ1-5; 9 positions agree with TRBD1. This sequence originates from an older woman in good health. The CDR3: CASSTTGGNQPQHF. The CDR3, as DNA: TGCGCCAGCAGCACGACAGGGGGAAATCAGCCCCAGCATTTT.